This T cell receptor beta chain was documented in a study of CD8+ T cells in alopecia areata. Sequencing used cDNA as its template, made by extracting RNA and reverse transcribing it. Profiling relied on immunoSEQ multiplex PCR, and the TCRdb table lists in-frame clones only, not all of them. The sample includes roughly 150,000 clones, about 90% of them seen just once. The sequence was collected from a human donor with alopecia areata. Specimen: CD8+ T cells sorted from blood, collected at week 0.

CDR3: CSVVIWEGATGIDYGYTF. As DNA, the CDR3 is TGCAGCGTTGTGATATGGGAGGGGGCGACAGGGATTGACTATGGCTACACCTTC. The chain carries TRBV29-1 and TRBJ1-2; 7 nucleotides match TRBD1. The CDR3 runs to 18 residues. Germline-derived CDR1 and CDR2 are SQVTM and ANQGSEA. Unmatched junction bases numbered 20, after V lost 4 bases and J lost 3 bases.